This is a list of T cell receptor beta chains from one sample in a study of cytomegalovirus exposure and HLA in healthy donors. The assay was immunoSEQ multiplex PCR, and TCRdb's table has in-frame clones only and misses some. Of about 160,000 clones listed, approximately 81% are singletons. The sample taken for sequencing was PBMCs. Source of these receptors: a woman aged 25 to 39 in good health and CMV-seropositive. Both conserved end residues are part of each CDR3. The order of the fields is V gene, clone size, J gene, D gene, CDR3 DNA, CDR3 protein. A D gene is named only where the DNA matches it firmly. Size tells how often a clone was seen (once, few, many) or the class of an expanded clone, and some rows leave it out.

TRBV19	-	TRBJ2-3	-	TGTGCCAGTAGTATAGTTACAGGGATGGATACGCAGTATTTT	CASSIVTGMDTQYF
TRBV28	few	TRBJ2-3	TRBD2	TGTGCCAGCAGTTTCCTAGCGGGGGGGCAGGAGTACACAGATACGCAGTATTTT	CASSFLAGGQEYTDTQYF
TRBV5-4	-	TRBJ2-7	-	TGTGCCGCTGGGGGGGGTCCTAGGGGGTACGAGCAGTACTTC	CAAGGGPRGYEQYF
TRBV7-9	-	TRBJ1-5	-	TGTGCCAGCAGCTTAGTTTCCGGGGGAGAGCCCCAGCATTTT	CASSLVSGGEPQHF
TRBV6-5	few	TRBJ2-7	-	TGTGCCAGCAGTGGACAGAACAGGTACGAGCAGTACTTC	CASSGQNRYEQYF
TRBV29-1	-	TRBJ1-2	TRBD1	TGCAGCGCTCAGGGGGCTAACTATGGCTACACCTTC	CSAQGANYGYTF
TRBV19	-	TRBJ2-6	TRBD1	TGTGCCAGTAGTCCGAGACAGGGCAGTGGGTCTGGGGCCAACGTCCTGACTTTC	CASSPRQGSGSGANVLTF
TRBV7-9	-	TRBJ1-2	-	TGTTCCAGCAGCCTTGAAACCGACCATTCTTTACAGGGCTACACCTTC	CSSSLETDHSLQGYTF
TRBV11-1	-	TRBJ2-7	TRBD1	TGTGCCAGCAGCTTCGACAGGGGGCTATACGAGCAGTACTTC	CASSFDRGLYEQYF
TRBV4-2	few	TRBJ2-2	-	TGTGCCAGCAGCCAAGCACTAGGGAACACCGGGGAGCTGTTTTTT	CASSQALGNTGELFF
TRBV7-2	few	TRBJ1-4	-	TGTGCCAGCAGCTTAGCCAGGGAGGAGGAAAAACTGTTTTTT	CASSLAREEEKLFF
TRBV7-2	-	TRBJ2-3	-	TGTGCCAGCAGTCGGCCAGGGATCACAGATACGCAGTATTTT	CASSRPGITDTQYF
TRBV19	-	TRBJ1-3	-	TGTGCCAGTAGTGGACGGGACGGAGGGTCTGGAAACACCATATATTTT	CASSGRDGGSGNTIYF
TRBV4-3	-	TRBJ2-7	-	TGCGCCAGCAGCCGCAGGATAAACTACGAGCAGTACTTC	CASSRRINYEQYF
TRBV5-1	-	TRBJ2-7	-	TGCGCCAGCAGCGTGGCGGGGTACCACTACGAGCAGTACTTC	CASSVAGYHYEQYF
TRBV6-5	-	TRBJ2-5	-	TGTGCCAGCAGTTACTCGAAACAGGGCCACGAGACCCAGTACTTC	CASSYSKQGHETQYF
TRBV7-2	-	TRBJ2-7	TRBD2	TGTGCCAGCAGCGAAAATAAATATGGCGGGGGGGGTGAGCAGTACTTC	CASSENKYGGGGEQYF
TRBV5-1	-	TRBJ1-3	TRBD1	TGCGCCAGCAGCTCGGGGACAGTAGACTCTGGAAACACCATATATTTT	CASSSGTVDSGNTIYF
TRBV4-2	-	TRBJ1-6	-	TGTGCCAGCAGCCACCCACAGGAAGACGATTCACCCCTCCACTTT	CASSHPQEDDSPLHF
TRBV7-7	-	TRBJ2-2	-	TGTGCCAGCAGCCCGTCGGGGAGGACCGGGGAGCTGTTTTTT	CASSPSGRTGELFF
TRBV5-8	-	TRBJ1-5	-	TGTGCCAGCAGTCCCGGGCGGACCGGGGAGCCCCAGCATTTT	CASSPGRTGEPQHF
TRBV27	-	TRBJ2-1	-	TGTGCCAGCAGTTCCCCTTTGGGGGGGGCCTCCTACAATGAGCAGTTCTTC	CASSSPLGGASYNEQFF
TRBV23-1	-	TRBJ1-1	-	TGCGCCAGCAGTCGGTGTGGAGGGAACACTGAAGCTTTCTTT	CASSRCGGNTEAFF
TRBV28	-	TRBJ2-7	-	TGTGCCAGCAGCTTTAACAGGGACACCAGCTCCTACGAGCAGTACTTC	CASSFNRDTSSYEQYF
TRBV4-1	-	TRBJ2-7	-	TGCGCCAGCAGCCAAGGATTAGGACAGATCTCCTACGAGCAGTACTTC	CASSQGLGQISYEQYF
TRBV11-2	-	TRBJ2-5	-	TGTGCCAGCAGCTTAGCAGCGAGGGAGACCCAGTACTTC	CASSLAARETQYF
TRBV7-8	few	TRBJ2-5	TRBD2	TGTGCCAGCAGCCCGACCCCGGGAGGGAATAAGCAGTACTTC	CASSPTPGGNKQYF
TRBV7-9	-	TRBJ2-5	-	TGTGCCAGCAGATCCAGGGCGTACCAAGAGACCCAGTACTTC	CASRSRAYQETQYF
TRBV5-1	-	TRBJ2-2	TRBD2	TGCGCCAGCAGCTTGGCCTTGGCTAGCGGATCCGGGGAGCTGTTTTTT	CASSLALASGSGELFF
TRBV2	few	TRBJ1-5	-	TGTGCCAGCAGTGGTGGGGCCAATCAGCCCCAGCATTTT	CASSGGANQPQHF
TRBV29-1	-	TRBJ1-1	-	TGCAGCGTTCAGGAAGGCCGATCGAACACTGAAGCTTTCTTT	CSVQEGRSNTEAFF
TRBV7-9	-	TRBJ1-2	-	TGTGCCAGCAGCCACGCCTCCGGGGGCTATGGCTACACCTTC	CASSHASGGYGYTF
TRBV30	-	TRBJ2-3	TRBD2	TGTGCCTGGAGTGTGACTAGCGGGGGGACAGATACGCAGTATTTT	CAWSVTSGGTDTQYF
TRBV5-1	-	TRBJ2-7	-	TGCGCCAGCAGCTCCGGGACATTCTACGAGCAGTACTTC	CASSSGTFYEQYF
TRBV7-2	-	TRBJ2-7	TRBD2	TGTGCCAGCAGCGCCCAGACTAGCGGGGGACTCTACGAGCAGTACTTC	CASSAQTSGGLYEQYF
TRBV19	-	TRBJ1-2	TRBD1	TGTGCCAGTAGTACGCTGGACAGGGGGTCCTATGGCTACACCTTC	CASSTLDRGSYGYTF
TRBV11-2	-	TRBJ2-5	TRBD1	TGTGCCAGCAGCTTGCGGACAGGGTCCGAAGAGACCCAGTACTTC	CASSLRTGSEETQYF
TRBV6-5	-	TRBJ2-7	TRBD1	TGTGCCAGCAGACCCCCTGGGGGGACAGGGCAAGAGCAGTACTTC	CASRPPGGTGQEQYF
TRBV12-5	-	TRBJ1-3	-	TGTGCTAGTGGTTTAGGGGTCTCTGGAAACACCATATATTTT	CASGLGVSGNTIYF
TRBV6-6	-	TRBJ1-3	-	TGTGCCAGCAGCCTCGGGGCTGGAAACACCATATATTTT	CASSLGAGNTIYF
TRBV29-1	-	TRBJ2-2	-	TGCAGCGTTGAAAATTCCCTCTCCGGGGAGCTGTTTTTT	CSVENSLSGELFF
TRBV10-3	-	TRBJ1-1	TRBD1	TGTGCCATCAGGGACAGGGGAGATGCTGAAGCTTTCTTT	CAIRDRGDAEAFF
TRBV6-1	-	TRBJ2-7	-	TGTGCCAGCAGACAGGGTCCCCAGACCTACGAGCAGTACTTC	CASRQGPQTYEQYF
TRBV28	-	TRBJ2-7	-	TGTGCCAGCGGGGCAGACTACGAGCAGTACTTC	CASGADYEQYF
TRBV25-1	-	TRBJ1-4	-	TGTGCCAGCGGTAGAGTTGCAACTAATGAAAAACTGTTTTTT	CASGRVATNEKLFF
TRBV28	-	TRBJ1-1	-	TGTGCCAGCATTTCGTGGGAGAGGAACACTGAAGCTTTCTTT	CASISWERNTEAFF
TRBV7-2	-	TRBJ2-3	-	TGTGCCAGCAGCTCCCGAGGAGCAGATACGCAGTATTTT	CASSSRGADTQYF
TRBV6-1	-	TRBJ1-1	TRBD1	TGTGCCAGCACCAGGACAGGGGTGGCTGAAGCTTTCTTT	CASTRTGVAEAFF
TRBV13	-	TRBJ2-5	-	TGTGCCAGCAGCCACTGGAGGGCGGGTGAGACCCAGTACTTC	CASSHWRAGETQYF
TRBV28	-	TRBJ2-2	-	TGTGCCAGCAGTTTTGGGGGGACCGGGGAGCTGTTTTTT	CASSFGGTGELFF
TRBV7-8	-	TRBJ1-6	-	TGTGCCAGCAGCTTAGGTCCCCGGGGAAAGGGAAATTCACCCCTCCACTTT	CASSLGPRGKGNSPLHF
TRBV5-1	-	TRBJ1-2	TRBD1	TGCGCCAGCAGCCCGGGACAGGGTGTAGACGGCTACACCTTC	CASSPGQGVDGYTF
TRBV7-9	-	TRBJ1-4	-	TGTGCCAGCAGCTTAGTCTCCGGGCCCATCAAGGGAGGTGAAAAACTGTTTTTT	CASSLVSGPIKGGEKLFF
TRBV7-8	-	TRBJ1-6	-	TGTGCCAGCAGCTTACGCGGAGTAGCTAGCTCCTATAATTCACCCCTCCACTTT	CASSLRGVASSYNSPLHF
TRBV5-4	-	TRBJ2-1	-	TGTGCCAGCAGCTCGGCCAGGTACTACAATGAGCAGTTCTTC	CASSSARYYNEQFF
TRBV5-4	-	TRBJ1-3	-	TGTGCCAGCAGCTACGGGATCGCTGGAAACACCATATATTTT	CASSYGIAGNTIYF
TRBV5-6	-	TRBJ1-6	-	TGTGCCAGCAGCGACCGGGATAGTTCACCCCTCCACTTT	CASSDRDSSPLHF